The 12 T cell receptor beta chains below come from one sample, sequenced in a study of Ad26.COV2.S vaccination and SARS-CoV-2 variants. Produced via immunoSEQ multiplex PCR; TCRdb's table is partial and in-frame only. This repertoire shows about 320,000 clones, around 84% found once; its top ten account for more than 1.5%. As for treatment: roughly 19 received Ad26.COV2.S at low or high dose, single or two shots; a few received placebo; per-sample allocation not given. The samples were gathered on day 63 after the first injection of vaccine or placebo. Source: peripheral blood, taken in a trial of Ad26.COV2.S vaccine versus placebo. Every receptor here comes from a person aged 18 to 59 who received the Ad26.COV2.S COVID-19 vaccine or a placebo.

The table lists this clone with a few counts. The V and J genes are TRBV19 and TRBJ1-5, with D unclear. With 1 base removed from V and 1 base from J, the gap between germline ends came to 8 bases. The germline CDR1 and CDR2 sequences are LNHDA and SQIVND (reference sequence). The CDR3 loop spans 15 amino acids. For the CDR3, the DNA is TGTGCCAGTAGTATAGCCAGTCGAAGCAATCAGCCCCAGCATTTT. As protein: CASSIASRSNQPQHF.

This clone was detected a few times. The V and J genes are TRBV6-5 and TRBJ1-2, with a weak D call TRBD1 (5 bases). The CDR3 has 14 amino acids. Germline CDR1 is MNHEY and CDR2 is SVGAGI. The V and J ends lost 6 bases and 12 bases respectively, with 23 bases between them. CDR3 DNA sequence: TGTGCCAGCAGAGGGACCCGGGCGCTGGTTTGGGACACCTTC. Its translation: CASRGTRALVWDTF.

V usage is TRBV20-1 and J usage is TRBJ1-2; TRBD1 agrees at 7 bases. The germline V gene encodes CDR1 DFQATT and CDR2 SNEGSKA (reference sequence). The CDR3 is 14 amino acids. With V trimmed by 3 bases and J by 7 bases, 11 bases remained unmatched. The CDR3 loop is CSASQGVRGIGYTF. Written as DNA, the CDR3 is TGCAGTGCTAGTCAGGGGGTCAGGGGGATTGGCTACACCTTC.

This chain links TRBV15 with TRBJ2-7; D is possibly TRBD1 or TRBD2 (5 bases each). Between the trimmed V and J ends, which lost 5 bases and 2 bases, there was a span of 13 bases. Per germline, CDR1 LNHNV and CDR2 YYDKDF (reference sequence). The CDR3 runs 14 residues. The DNA for the CDR3 is TGTGCCACCAGCGCACGGGACGGCCCCTACGAGCAGTACTTC. Translating gives CATSARDGPYEQYF.

This chain joins TRBV10-3 and TRBJ2-7; no clear D. The ends were cut back, 6 bases at V and 1 base at J, with 10 bases in the middle. Germline-derived CDR1 and CDR2 are ENHRY and SYGVKD. The CDR3 totals 13 residues. The chain's CDR3 is CAISRVNSYEQYF. For the CDR3, the DNA is TGTGCCATCAGCCGGGTCAATTCCTACGAGCAGTACTTC.

The chain has TRBV7-8 and TRBJ2-7; D not certain. The V gene's germline CDR1 is SGHVS and CDR2 FQNEAQ. Trimming pared 0 bases from V and 7 bases from J, leaving 10 bases between. The CDR3 is 13 amino acids. The CDR3: CASSLALLREQYF. The CDR3 DNA is TGTGCCAGCAGCTTAGCTCTTCTGAGAGAGCAGTACTTC.

The chain recombines TRBV23-1 with TRBJ2-1; D uncertain. TRBV23-1 is recorded as an ORF, its role being uncertain. The V gene lost 7 bases and the J gene lost 8 bases, with 0 bases spanning the gap. CDR3 size: 8 residues. The CDR3 loop reads CASNEQFF. Here the CDR3 DNA reads TGCGCCAGCAATGAGCAGTTCTTC.

The J gene is TRBJ2-5, the V gene TRBV5-1, with 7 bases aligning to TRBD1. Per germline, CDR1 SGHRS and CDR2 YFSETQ. The V segment lost 5 bases and the J segment 2 bases; nucleotides outside the gene matches: 9. CDR3 size: 15 residues. CDR3 sequence reads: CASSFGDREQETQYF. CDR3 DNA: TGCGCCAGCAGTTTTGGCGACAGGGAACAAGAGACCCAGTACTTC.

This sequence joins TRBV4-2 and TRBJ1-1; D is uncertain. The CDR3 runs to 15 residues. Trimming stripped 1 base from V and 4 bases from J, with 13 bases between. Looked up from germline, CDR1 is LGHNA and CDR2 is YNFKEQ. The CDR3 DNA sequence: TGTGCCAGCAGCCAAGCTAGTTTGCGTTTCACTGAAGCTTTCTTT. Amino acids: CASSQASLRFTEAFF.

The chain recombines TRBV11-3 with TRBJ1-1, with D possibly matching TRBD1 (5 bases). V was clipped by 4 bases and J by 4 bases, with 13 bases between them. The CDR3 runs to 14 residues. CDR1 is SGHNT, CDR2 YENEEA, per germline. CDR3 amino acids: CASSSGTVGTEAFF. The CDR3 DNA is TGTGCCAGCAGCTCCGGGACCGTAGGCACTGAAGCTTTCTTT.

The genes are TRBV6-5 and TRBJ2-1; TRBD1 agrees at 7 bases. CDR3 length equals 14 residues. Trimming at V came to 7 bases and at J to 3 bases, leaving 6 bases not matched to a gene. In germline, CDR1 is MNHEY, CDR2 SVGAGI. CDR3 in amino acids: CASIRAGGYNEQFF. CDR3 DNA: TGTGCCAGCATAAGGGCAGGGGGCTACAATGAGCAGTTCTTC.

Of note for this clone: This specimen includes other DNA sequences encoding the same CDR3. V usage is TRBV18 and J usage is TRBJ2-2; D call uncertain. This CDR3 is 13 amino acids long. Trimming stripped 4 bases from V and 5 bases from J, with 8 bases between. Germline V gives CDR1 KGHSH, CDR2 LQKENI. The CDR3 loop reads CASSRAATGELFF. The CDR3 DNA follows: TGTGCCAGCTCACGCGCGGCAACCGGGGAGCTGTTTTTT.